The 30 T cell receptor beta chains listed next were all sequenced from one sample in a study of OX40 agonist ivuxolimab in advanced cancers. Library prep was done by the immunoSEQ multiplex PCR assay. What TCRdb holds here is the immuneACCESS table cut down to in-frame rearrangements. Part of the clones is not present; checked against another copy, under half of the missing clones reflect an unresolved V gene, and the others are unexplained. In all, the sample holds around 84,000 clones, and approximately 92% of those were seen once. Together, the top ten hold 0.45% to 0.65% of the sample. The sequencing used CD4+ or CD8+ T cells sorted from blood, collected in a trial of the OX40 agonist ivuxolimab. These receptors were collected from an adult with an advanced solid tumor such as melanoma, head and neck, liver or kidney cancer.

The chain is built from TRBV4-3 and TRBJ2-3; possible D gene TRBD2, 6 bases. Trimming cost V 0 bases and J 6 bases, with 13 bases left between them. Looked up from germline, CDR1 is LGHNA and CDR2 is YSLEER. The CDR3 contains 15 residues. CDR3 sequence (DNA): TGCGCCAGCAGCCAAGAGAAAGGAGGGTTGGATACGCAGTATTTT. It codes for CASSQEKGGLDTQYF.

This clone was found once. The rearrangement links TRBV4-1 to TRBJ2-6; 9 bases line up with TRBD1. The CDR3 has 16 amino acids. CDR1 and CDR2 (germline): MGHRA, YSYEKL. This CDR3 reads CATGDRVLSGANVLTF. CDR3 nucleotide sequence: TGCGCGACGGGGGACAGGGTCCTCTCTGGGGCCAACGTCCTGACTTTC.

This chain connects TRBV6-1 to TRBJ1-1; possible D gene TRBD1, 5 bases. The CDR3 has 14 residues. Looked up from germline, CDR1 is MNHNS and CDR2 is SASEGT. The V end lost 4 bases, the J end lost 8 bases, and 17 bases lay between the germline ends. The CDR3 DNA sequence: TGTGCCAGCAGTGCCCGGGACCTAGTAGAGGAAGCTTTCTTT. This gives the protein CASSARDLVEEAFF.

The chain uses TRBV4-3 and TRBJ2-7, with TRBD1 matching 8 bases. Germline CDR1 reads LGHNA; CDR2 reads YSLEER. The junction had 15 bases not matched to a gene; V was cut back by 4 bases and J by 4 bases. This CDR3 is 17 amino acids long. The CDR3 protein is CASSPNLGQGFGYEQYF. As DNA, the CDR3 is TGCGCCAGCAGCCCGAACCTTGGACAGGGCTTCGGGTACGAGCAGTACTTC.

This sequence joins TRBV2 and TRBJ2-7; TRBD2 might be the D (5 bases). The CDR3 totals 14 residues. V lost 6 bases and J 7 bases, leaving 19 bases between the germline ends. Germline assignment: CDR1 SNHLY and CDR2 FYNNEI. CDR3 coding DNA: TGTGCCAGCAGACCTGCTGGGGTGACGGGGGAGCAGTACTTC. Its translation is CASRPAGVTGEQYF.

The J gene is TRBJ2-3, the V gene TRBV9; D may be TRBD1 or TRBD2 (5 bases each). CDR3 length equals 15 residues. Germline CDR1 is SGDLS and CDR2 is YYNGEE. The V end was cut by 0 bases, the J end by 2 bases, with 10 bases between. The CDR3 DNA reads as TGTGCCAGCAGCGTAGACCAGGGAGACACAGATACGCAGTATTTT. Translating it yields CASSVDQGDTDTQYF.

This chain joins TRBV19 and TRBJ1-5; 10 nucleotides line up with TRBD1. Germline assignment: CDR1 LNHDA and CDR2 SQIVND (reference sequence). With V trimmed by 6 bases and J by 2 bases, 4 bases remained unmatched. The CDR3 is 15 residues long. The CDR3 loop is CASRPTGGGNQPQHF. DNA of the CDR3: TGTGCCAGTAGACCGACAGGGGGCGGCAATCAGCCCCAGCATTTT.

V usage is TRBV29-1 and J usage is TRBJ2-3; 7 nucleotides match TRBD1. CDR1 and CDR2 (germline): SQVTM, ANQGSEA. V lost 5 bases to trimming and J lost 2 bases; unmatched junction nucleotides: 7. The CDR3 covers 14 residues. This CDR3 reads CSVRSGGFTDTQYF. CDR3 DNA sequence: TGCAGCGTTCGGTCAGGGGGTTTCACAGATACGCAGTATTTT.

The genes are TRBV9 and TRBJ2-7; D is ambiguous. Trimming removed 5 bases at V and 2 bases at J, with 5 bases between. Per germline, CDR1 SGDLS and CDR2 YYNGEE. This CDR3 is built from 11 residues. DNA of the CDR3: TGTGCCAGCAGGGAGACCTACGAGCAGTACTTC. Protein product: CASRETYEQYF.

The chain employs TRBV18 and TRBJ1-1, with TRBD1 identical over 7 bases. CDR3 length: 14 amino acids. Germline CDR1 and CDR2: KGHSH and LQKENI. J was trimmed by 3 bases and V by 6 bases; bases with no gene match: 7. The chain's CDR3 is CASSQRDRDTEAFF. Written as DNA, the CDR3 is TGTGCCAGCTCTCAGAGAGACAGGGACACTGAAGCTTTCTTT. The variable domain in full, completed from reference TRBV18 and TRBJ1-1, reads NAGVMQNPRHLVRRRGQEARLRCSPMKGHSHVYWYRQLPEEGLKFMVYLQKENIIDESGMPKERFSAEFPKEGPSILRIQQVVRGDSAAYFCASSQRDRDTEAFFGQGTRLTVV.

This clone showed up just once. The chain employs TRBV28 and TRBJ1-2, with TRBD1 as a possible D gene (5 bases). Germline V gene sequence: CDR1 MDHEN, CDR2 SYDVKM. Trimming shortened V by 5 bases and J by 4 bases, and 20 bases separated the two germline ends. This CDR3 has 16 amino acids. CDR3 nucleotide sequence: TGTGCCAGCAGTCCCCGGCGGAGGGGCGCGGTCTATGGCTACACCTTC. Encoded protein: CASSPRRRGAVYGYTF.

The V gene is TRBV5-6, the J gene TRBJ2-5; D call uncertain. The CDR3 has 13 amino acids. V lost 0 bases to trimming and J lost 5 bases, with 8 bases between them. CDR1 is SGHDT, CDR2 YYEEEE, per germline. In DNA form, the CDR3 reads TGTGCCAGCAGCTTGGTGGGGATGGAGACCCAGTACTTC. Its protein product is CASSLVGMETQYF.

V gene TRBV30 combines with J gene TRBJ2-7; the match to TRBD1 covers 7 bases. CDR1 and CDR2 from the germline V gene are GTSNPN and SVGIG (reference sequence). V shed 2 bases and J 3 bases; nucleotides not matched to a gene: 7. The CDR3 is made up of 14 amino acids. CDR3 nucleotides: TGTGCCTGGAGTCCCGACAGGGCGAGCTACGAGCAGTACTTC. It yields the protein CAWSPDRASYEQYF.

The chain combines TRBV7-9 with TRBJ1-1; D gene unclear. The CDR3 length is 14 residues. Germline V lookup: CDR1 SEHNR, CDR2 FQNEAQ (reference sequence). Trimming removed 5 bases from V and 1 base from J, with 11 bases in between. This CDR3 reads CASSPWRENTEAFF. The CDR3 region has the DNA TGTGCCAGCAGCCCCTGGCGGGAGAACACTGAAGCTTTCTTT.

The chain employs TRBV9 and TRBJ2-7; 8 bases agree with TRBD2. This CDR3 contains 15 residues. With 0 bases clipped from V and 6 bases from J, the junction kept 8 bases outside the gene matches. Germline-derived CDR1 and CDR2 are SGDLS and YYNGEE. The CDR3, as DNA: TGTGCCAGCAGCGTAGCGGCTAGCGGGTACGGCGAGCAGTACTTC. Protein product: CASSVAASGYGEQYF.

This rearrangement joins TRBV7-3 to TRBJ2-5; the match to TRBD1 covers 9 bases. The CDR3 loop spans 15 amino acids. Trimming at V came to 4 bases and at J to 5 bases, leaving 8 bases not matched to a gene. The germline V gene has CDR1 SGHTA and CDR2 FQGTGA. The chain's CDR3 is CASSSRGGQGETQYF. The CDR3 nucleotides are TGTGCCAGCAGCTCTAGAGGCGGACAGGGGGAGACCCAGTACTTC. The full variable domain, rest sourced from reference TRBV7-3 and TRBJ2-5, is GAGVSQTPSNKVTEKGKYVELRCDPISGHTALYWYRQSLGQGPEFLIYFQGTGAADDSGLPNDRFFAVRPEGSVSTLKIQRTERGDSAVYLCASSSRGGQGETQYFGPGTRLLVL.

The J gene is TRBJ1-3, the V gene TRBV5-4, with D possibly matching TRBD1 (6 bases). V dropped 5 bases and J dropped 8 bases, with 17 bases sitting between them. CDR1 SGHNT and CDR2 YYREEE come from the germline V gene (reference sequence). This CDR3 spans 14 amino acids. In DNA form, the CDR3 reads TGTGCCAGCAGTTCCCGGGGGGGCCCGGACACCATATATTTT. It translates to CASSSRGGPDTIYF.

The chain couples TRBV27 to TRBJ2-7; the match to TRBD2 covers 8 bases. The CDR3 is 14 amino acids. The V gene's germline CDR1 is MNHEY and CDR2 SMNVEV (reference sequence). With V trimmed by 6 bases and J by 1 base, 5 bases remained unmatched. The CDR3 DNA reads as TGTGCCAGCAGCCCTGGACTAGCTTCCTACGAGCAGTACTTC. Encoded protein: CASSPGLASYEQYF.

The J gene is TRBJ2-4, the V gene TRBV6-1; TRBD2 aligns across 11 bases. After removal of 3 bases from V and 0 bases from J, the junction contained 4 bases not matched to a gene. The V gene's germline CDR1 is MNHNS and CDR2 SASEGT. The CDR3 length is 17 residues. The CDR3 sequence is CASSEGTSGVAKNIQYF. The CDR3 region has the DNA TGTGCCAGCAGTGAGGGGACTAGCGGAGTAGCCAAAAACATTCAGTACTTC.

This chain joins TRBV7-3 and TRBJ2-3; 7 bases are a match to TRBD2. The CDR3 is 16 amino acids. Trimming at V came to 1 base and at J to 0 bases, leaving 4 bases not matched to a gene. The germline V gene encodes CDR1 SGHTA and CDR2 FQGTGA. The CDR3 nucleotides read TGTGCCAGCAGCTTAAGTGCGGGAGCTAGCACAGATACGCAGTATTTT. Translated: CASSLSAGASTDTQYF.

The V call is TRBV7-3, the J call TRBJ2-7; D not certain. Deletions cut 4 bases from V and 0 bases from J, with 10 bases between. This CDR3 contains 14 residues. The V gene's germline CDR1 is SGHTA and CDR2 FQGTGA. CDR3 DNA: TGTGCCAGCAGCTACCGGGCGGTCTCCTACGAGCAGTACTTC. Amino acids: CASSYRAVSYEQYF.

The CDR3 reads CASSRDRGPAEQYF. For the CDR3, the DNA is TGTGCCAGCAGCCGGGACAGGGGTCCCGCAGAGCAGTACTTC. The J gene is TRBJ2-7, the V gene TRBV7-2, with 10 bases lining up with TRBD1. CDR1 SGHTA and CDR2 FQGNSA come from the germline V gene. This CDR3 is built from 14 residues. V lost 5 bases and J lost 7; bases outside the gene matches: 8.

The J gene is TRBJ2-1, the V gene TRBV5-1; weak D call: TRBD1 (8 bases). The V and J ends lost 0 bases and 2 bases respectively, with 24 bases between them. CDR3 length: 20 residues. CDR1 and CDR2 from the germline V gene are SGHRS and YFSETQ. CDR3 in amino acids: CASSLGGQGLWGGPYNEQFF. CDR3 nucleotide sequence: TGCGCCAGCAGCTTGGGAGGACAGGGTTTGTGGGGGGGCCCCTACAATGAGCAGTTCTTC.

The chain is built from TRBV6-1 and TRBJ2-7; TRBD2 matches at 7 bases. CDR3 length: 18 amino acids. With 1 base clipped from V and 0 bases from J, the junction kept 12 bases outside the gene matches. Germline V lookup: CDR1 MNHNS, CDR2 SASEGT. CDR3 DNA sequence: TGTGCCAGCAGTGAAGGGAATAGCTGGGGAGGGAGCTCCTACGAGCAGTACTTC. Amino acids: CASSEGNSWGGSSYEQYF.

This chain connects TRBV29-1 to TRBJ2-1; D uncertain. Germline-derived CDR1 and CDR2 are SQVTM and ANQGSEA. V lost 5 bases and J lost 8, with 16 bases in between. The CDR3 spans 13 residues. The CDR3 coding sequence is TGCAGCGTTAATCCATTTCAGGACGATGAGCAGTTCTTC. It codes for CSVNPFQDDEQFF.

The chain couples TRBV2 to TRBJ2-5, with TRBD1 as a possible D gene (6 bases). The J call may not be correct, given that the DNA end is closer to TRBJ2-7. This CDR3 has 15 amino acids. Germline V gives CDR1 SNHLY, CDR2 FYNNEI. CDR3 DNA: TGTGCCAGCAGTGACTTACCACGGGACATCTACGAGCAGTACTTC. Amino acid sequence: CASSDLPRDIYEQYF.

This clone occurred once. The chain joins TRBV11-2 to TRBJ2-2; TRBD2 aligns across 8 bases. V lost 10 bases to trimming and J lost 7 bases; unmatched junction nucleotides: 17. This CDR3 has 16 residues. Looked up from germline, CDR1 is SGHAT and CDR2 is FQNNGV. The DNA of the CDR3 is TGTGCCACCAGACGCATTAGCGGGGAGTCGGGCGGGGAGCTGTTTTTT. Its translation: CATRRISGESGGELFF. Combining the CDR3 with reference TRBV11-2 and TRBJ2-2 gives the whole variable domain EAGVAQSPRYKIIEKRQSVAFWCNPISGHATLYWYQQILGQGPKLLIQFQNNGVVDDSQLPKDRFSAERLKGVDSTLKIQPAKLEDSAVYLCATRRISGESGGELFFGEGSRLTVL.

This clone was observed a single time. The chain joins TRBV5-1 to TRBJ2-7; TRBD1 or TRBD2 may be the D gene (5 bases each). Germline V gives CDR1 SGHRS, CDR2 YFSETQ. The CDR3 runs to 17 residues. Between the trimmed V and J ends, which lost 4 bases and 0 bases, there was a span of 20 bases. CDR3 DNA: TGCGCCAGCAGCGCCTCCTCACTAGGGGCGAACTCCTACGAGCAGTACTTC. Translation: CASSASSLGANSYEQYF.

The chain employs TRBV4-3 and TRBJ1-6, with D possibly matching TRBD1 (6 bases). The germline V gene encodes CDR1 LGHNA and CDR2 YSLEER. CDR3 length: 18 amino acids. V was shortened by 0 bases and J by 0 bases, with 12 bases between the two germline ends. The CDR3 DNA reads TGCGCCAGCAGCCAAGATCCGCAGGGGAGCTCCTATAATTCACCCCTCCACTTT. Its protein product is CASSQDPQGSSYNSPLHF.

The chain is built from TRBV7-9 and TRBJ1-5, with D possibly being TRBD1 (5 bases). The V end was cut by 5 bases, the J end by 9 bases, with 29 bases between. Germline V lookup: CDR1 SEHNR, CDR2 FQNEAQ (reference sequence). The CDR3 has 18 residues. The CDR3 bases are TGTGCCAGCAGCCAGCTCGGAGGCCCGGGACCGATCTCCGGGCCCCAGCATTTT. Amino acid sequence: CASSQLGGPGPISGPQHF.